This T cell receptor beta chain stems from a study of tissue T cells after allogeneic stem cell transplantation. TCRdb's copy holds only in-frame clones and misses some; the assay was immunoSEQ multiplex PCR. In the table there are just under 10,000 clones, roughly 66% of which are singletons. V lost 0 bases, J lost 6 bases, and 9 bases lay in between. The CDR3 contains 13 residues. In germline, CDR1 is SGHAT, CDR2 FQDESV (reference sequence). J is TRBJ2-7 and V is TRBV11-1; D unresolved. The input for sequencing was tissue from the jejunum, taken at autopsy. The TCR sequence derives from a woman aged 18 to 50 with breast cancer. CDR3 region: CASSLATLSEQYF. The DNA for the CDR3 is TGTGCCAGCAGCTTAGCGACCCTTTCCGAGCAGTACTTC.